The 13 T cell receptor beta chains reported below all come from one sample, sequenced in a study of control samples from healthy donors and cancer patients. Method: immunoSEQ multiplex PCR; TCRdb's copy keeps in-frame clones and lacks some. Seen here are roughly 130,000 clones, about 93% observed once, and the top ten hold approximately 15%. The material sequenced was PBMCs. These receptors were taken from a man aged 55 to 70 with colorectal cancer.

Of note for this clone: Additional DNA sequences in this sample encode the identical CDR3. The V and J genes are TRBV27 and TRBJ2-2, with D unclear. Germline CDR1 and CDR2: MNHEY and SMNVEV (reference sequence). The CDR3 has 14 residues. Trimming took 6 bases from V and 1 from J, leaving 9 bases between them. The CDR3 DNA reads TGTGCCAGCAGCCTAGAACAGAACACCGGGGAGCTGTTTTTT. Translation: CASSLEQNTGELFF.

This chain connects TRBV3-1 (or the pseudogene TRBV3-2) to TRBJ1-1, with a weak D call TRBD1 (5 bases). V was cut by 1 base and J by 9 bases, with 9 bases left in between. The germline V gene has CDR1 LGHDT and CDR2 YNNKEL (reference sequence). The CDR3 extends over 12 amino acids. CDR3 in amino acids: CASSQVGRQAFF. In DNA, the CDR3 is TGTGCCAGCAGCCAAGTGGGGCGTCAAGCTTTCTTT.

The chain recombines TRBV5-1 with TRBJ1-2, with 11 bases lining up with TRBD1. The CDR3 contains 15 residues. Germline values: CDR1 SGHRS, CDR2 YFSETQ. Trimming removed 4 bases from V and 2 bases from J; junction bases left unmatched: 4. CDR3 nucleotide sequence: TGCGCCAGCAGCCAGGGGACAGGGGGAAACTATGGCTACACCTTC. It is translated as CASSQGTGGNYGYTF.

In its sample, this clone was seen once. The CDR3 spells CASSIGPAGGDEQFF. In nucleotides, the CDR3 is TGTGCCAGTAGTATAGGGCCAGCGGGGGGTGATGAGCAGTTCTTC. The chain employs TRBV19 and TRBJ2-1; 9 bases are a match to TRBD2. CDR3 size: 15 residues. V shed 1 base, J shed 8 bases, and the junction held 6 bases outside the gene matches. Germline CDR1 LNHDA, CDR2 SQIVND (reference sequence).

The V gene is TRBV11-1, the J gene TRBJ1-2; tentative D call: TRBD1 (5 bases). The CDR3 extends over 12 amino acids. Germline V CDR1 and CDR2: SGHAT, FQDESV (reference sequence). V shed 5 bases and J shed 7 bases, with 11 bases lying between them. CDR3 sequence: CASSRRGTGYTF. The CDR3 DNA reads TGTGCCAGCAGCCGGCGGGGGACTGGCTACACCTTC.

Turning to this clone: At one of its ends the junction is not consistent with the germline gene, which may arise from a read error. The CDR3 coding sequence is TGTACCAGCAATAGCGGGGGGGCCACAGATACGCAGTATTTT. It yields the protein CTSNSGGATDTQYF. The rearrangement links TRBV6-5 to TRBJ2-3; 11 positions match TRBD2. This CDR3 contains 14 residues. The germline V gene has CDR1 MNHEY and CDR2 SVGAGI.

The rearrangement links TRBV23-1 to TRBJ1-5; D is possibly TRBD1 (5 bases). TRBV23-1 falls under the ORF class, with uncertain function. Trimming cost V 4 bases and J 4 bases, with 23 bases left between them. CDR3 size: 18 residues. CDR3 loop: CASSLNPRGAAYNQPQHF. CDR3 coding DNA: TGCGCCAGCAGTCTCAACCCTCGCGGGGCAGCTTATAATCAGCCCCAGCATTTT.

V is TRBV11-2 and J is TRBJ2-1, with D possibly called TRBD1 or TRBD2 (6 bases each). Trimming shortened V by 5 bases and J by 7 bases, and 15 bases separated the two germline ends. There are 14 residues in the CDR3. Germline CDR1 SGHAT, CDR2 FQNNGV. CDR3 bases: TGTGCCAGCAGCCGGGGGCCAGGCGGTAATGAGCAGTTCTTC. It encodes CASSRGPGGNEQFF.

The chain joins TRBV11-2 to TRBJ1-6; 10 bases align to TRBD1. Germline lookup yields CDR1 SGHAT and CDR2 FQNNGV. The CDR3 contains 15 residues. V trimming: 6 bases; J trimming: 7 bases; junction bases outside the gene matches: 6. DNA of the CDR3: TGTGCCAGCAGAAGACCGGGACAGGGGAATTCACCCCTCCACTTT. This sequence encodes CASRRPGQGNSPLHF.

The gene calls are TRBV15 and TRBJ2-7, with D possibly matching TRBD1 (6 bases). Germline V CDR1 and CDR2: LNHNV, YYDKDF (reference sequence). Trimming pared 1 base from V and 1 base from J, leaving 11 bases between. This CDR3 region has 15 residues. CDR3 DNA: TGTGCCACCAGCAGAGTAGACAGGCAATCCTACGAGCAGTACTTC. It yields the protein CATSRVDRQSYEQYF.

The chain carries TRBV6-5 and TRBJ2-7, with TRBD1 matching 8 bases. The germline CDR1 and CDR2 sequences are MNHEY and SVGAGI. The ends lost 6 bases at V and 3 bases at J; junction bases unmatched: 7. The CDR3 is 14 residues long. CDR3 protein: CASRTGTGYYEQYF. The DNA for the CDR3 is TGTGCCAGCAGGACCGGGACAGGTTACTACGAGCAGTACTTC.

The table lists this clone with a count of one. The chain links TRBV5-1 to TRBJ2-1; 13 nucleotides match TRBD2. Trimming cost V 4 bases and J 14 bases; bases outside gene matches: 12. Germline CDR1 and CDR2: SGHRS and YFSETQ. This CDR3 has 15 residues. CDR3 region: CASSPLLAGGPMEFF. DNA for the CDR3: TGCGCCAGCAGCCCCCTACTAGCGGGGGGGCCGATGGAGTTCTTC.

The V call is TRBV6-5, the J call TRBJ1-5; weak D call: TRBD1 (5 bases). Germline loops: CDR1 MNHEY, CDR2 SVGAGI. This CDR3 has 15 amino acids. V lost 7 bases and J lost 0, with 13 bases in between. DNA for the CDR3: TGTGCCAGCACCTCGGGGGTTTATAGCAATCAGCCCCAGCATTTT. As protein: CASTSGVYSNQPQHF.